The T cell receptor (beta chain) under discussion was sequenced for a study of shared clonotypes between healthy human individuals. In the original workflow: ImmunoSEQ junction-only sequences lacked quality scores, so their filtering differed. This table comes from immunoSEQ multiplex PCR, and its TCRdb copy is limited to in-frame clones, with some not included. The V and J calls and clone size come from that table; D and trimming were worked out from the DNA. The data contain fewer than 400,000 clones, less than 85% of them singletons. Worth noting for this clone: Its target is not known.

Study observations and caveats: Enrolling few donors narrowed the genetic and exposure-history diversity that was represented.

Trimming shortened V by 2 bases and J by 1 base, and 6 bases separated the two germline ends. The length of the CDR3 is 14 residues. Germline CDR1 and CDR2: SGHRS and YFSETQ. The source material was memory CD4+ T cells sorted from blood. Subset given: CD45RA-negative fraction. The chain links TRBV5-1 to TRBJ2-2; no firm D call. The sequence derives from a man aged 25 to 45 in good health. CDR3 residues: CASSFQQNTGELFF. The CDR3 DNA follows: TGCGCCAGCAGCTTTCAACAGAACACCGGGGAGCTGTTTTTT.